This TCR beta chain is from a study of metastatic and nonmetastatic thyroid tumors. Not a single patient had been given any form of treatment at any point before undergoing thyroid surgery. This clone is termed medium-sized. TCRdb re-clonotyped the PCR reads through MiXCR. Among about 8,600 clones listed, 25% to 30% were seen once. The CDR3 is made up of 16 amino acids. V was clipped by 0 bases and J by 4 bases, with 14 bases between them. CDR1 is SGHRS, CDR2 YFSETQ, per germline. This chain joins TRBV5-1 and TRBJ2-1, with D unresolved. The clonotype was recovered from a female donor with papillary thyroid cancer or a benign thyroid nodule (not recorded which). Some clones in this sample may be carry-over from other donors' samples. Sequencing was performed on adjacent normal tissue. CDR3 loop: CASSLERRSGYNEQFF. The CDR3, as DNA: TGCGCCAGCAGCTTGGAGCGCAGGTCTGGGTACAATGAGCAGTTCTTC.